This entry lists 7 T cell receptor beta chains sequenced from one sample in a study of T cell clusters in autoimmune cytopenias. TRB rearrangements were amplified by touch-down multiplex PCR with mixed TRB-A/B primers. TCRdb reanalyzed the multiplex PCR reads, giving one entry per CDR3 protein sequence and no DNA. This table holds approximately 2,000 distinct CDR3 sequences. TRB amplification used roughly 250 ng of peripheral blood genomic DNA. The sample was also reused in another study, on T cell repertoires in aging, cancer and after chemotherapy.

The specimen sequenced was peripheral blood. The receptors shown here come from a human donor in good health.

The V and J genes are TRBV27 and TRBJ2-3; the TCRdb D gene call, TRBD2, has no DNA to confirm it. The CDR3 is 13 amino acids. Germline assignment: CDR1 MNHEY and CDR2 SMNVEV (reference sequence). This CDR3 is CASGDFLTDTQYF.

Considering frequency, this clonotype is large. The chain couples TRBV5-5 to TRBJ2-5; TCRdb's D gene call, TRBD2, goes unchecked for lack of DNA. The CDR3 has 15 amino acids. In germline, CDR1 is SGHKS, CDR2 YYEKEE (reference sequence). CDR3 residues: CASSLGTSGSETQYF.

This clonotype is called medium-sized based on its frequency. The chain is built from TRBV12-3 or TRBV12-4 and TRBJ2-1; the TRBD2 assignment by TCRdb is unverifiable without DNA. The CDR3 has 17 residues. CDR3 protein: CASIPLGLAGGHNEQFF.

The V gene is TRBV11-2, the J gene TRBJ1-6; TCRdb designates TRBD1, a call that cannot be tested without DNA. This CDR3 is 15 amino acids long. The germline V gene has CDR1 SGHAT and CDR2 FQNNGV. This chain's CDR3 is CASSQTGGWDSPLHF.

This clonotype is called medium-sized based on its frequency. CDR3 sequence reads: CASSFEGRNQPQHF. V usage is TRBV6-1 and J usage is TRBJ1-5; TCRdb names TRBD1, which stays unverified in the absence of DNA. The CDR3 is 14 amino acids. Germline CDR1 and CDR2: MNHNS and SASEGT.

The V call is TRBV29-1, the J call TRBJ1-2. The germline V gene encodes CDR1 SQVTM and CDR2 ANQGSEA. The CDR3 has 11 amino acids. CDR3 loop: CSATQGRGYTF.

This clonotype ranks as large in terms of frequency. The chain combines TRBV29-1 with TRBJ2-1. From germline, CDR1 is SQVTM and CDR2 ANQGSEA. CDR3 length: 13 residues. The CDR3 here is CSVELESYNEQFF.